This entry lists 10 T cell receptor beta chains sequenced from one sample in a study of a mutant IDH1 vaccine in newly diagnosed glioma. Time point meaning: baseline, week 1 (first vaccination visit). Sample treatment: pre-vaccination baseline after standard-of-care therapy. The repertoire was sequenced with immunoSEQ multiplex PCR; TCRdb's copy has only in-frame clones and lacks some. The data hold some 59,000 clones, with roughly 80% observed a single time. The input for sequencing was PBMCs, taken from a glioma patient treated with radiotherapy, temozolomide or both. All receptors come from a young man with glioma.

This chain joins TRBV27 and TRBJ1-5; possible D gene TRBD1, 5 bases. Germline loops: CDR1 MNHEY, CDR2 SMNVEV (reference sequence). CDR3 length equals 15 residues. Trimming removed 4 bases from V and 3 bases from J, with 13 bases in between. CDR3: CASSSTGRINQPQHF. The DNA of the CDR3 is TGTGCCAGCAGTTCCACAGGCCGTATCAATCAGCCCCAGCATTTT.

The V gene is TRBV5-8, the J gene TRBJ2-5; D unresolved. V was shortened by 7 bases and J by 4 bases, with 14 bases between the two germline ends. The CDR3 sequence is 13 residues long. Germline V gene lookup returns CDR1 SGHTS and CDR2 YDEGEE. As DNA, the CDR3 is TGTGCCAGCTCCTGGGCAGGCAGAGAGACCCAGTACTTC. It yields the protein CASSWAGRETQYF.

This chain uses TRBV4-3 with TRBJ1-4, with 8 bases fitting TRBD1. CDR1 and CDR2 from the germline V gene are LGHNA and YSLEER. The CDR3 runs to 17 residues. Trimming removed 6 bases from V and 7 bases from J; junction bases left unmatched: 16. Here the CDR3 reads CASSHEMSGGGSEKLFF. The CDR3 DNA reads TGCGCCAGCAGTCACGAGATGTCAGGGGGCGGGAGTGAAAAACTGTTTTTT.

In this sample, this clone is medium-sized. The J gene is TRBJ1-1, the V gene TRBV4-1; 9 bases agree with TRBD1. Germline CDR1 is MGHRA and CDR2 is YSYEKL. This CDR3 has 17 amino acids. The trim removed 1 base at V and 2 bases at J, leaving 8 bases unmatched. The CDR3 sequence: CASSQVTGGYTNTEAFF. The DNA for the CDR3 is TGCGCCAGCAGCCAAGTGACAGGGGGATACACTAACACTGAAGCTTTCTTT.

This clone was picked up one time. V usage is TRBV2 and J usage is TRBJ1-4; D gene unclear. Deletions cut 7 bases from V and 5 bases from J, with 11 bases between. This CDR3 region has 13 residues. Germline V gene lookup returns CDR1 SNHLY and CDR2 FYNNEI. The CDR3 DNA reads as TGTGCCAGCAACCGGGGAGGGAATGAAAAACTGTTTTTT. Encoded protein: CASNRGGNEKLFF. Using reference TRBV2 and TRBJ1-4 for the parts outside the CDR3, the full variable domain is EPEVTQTPSHQVTQMGQEVILRCVPISNHLYFYWYRQILGQKVEFLVSFYNNEISEKSEIFDDQFSVERPDGSNFTLKIRSTKLEDSAMYFCASNRGGNEKLFFGSGTQLSVL.

The J gene is TRBJ1-5, the V gene TRBV5-6; D might be TRBD1 (6 bases). The CDR3 covers 16 residues. Germline CDR1 is SGHDT and CDR2 is YYEEEE. Trimming removed 0 bases from V and 1 base from J, with 11 bases in between. The CDR3 DNA is TGTGCCAGCAGCTTGGGGGGGCTTACGAGCAATCAGCCCCAGCATTTT. It encodes CASSLGGLTSNQPQHF. The full variable domain, in which reference TRBV5-6 and TRBJ1-5 provide the parts outside the CDR3, is DAGVTQSPTHLIKTRGQQVTLRCSPKSGHDTVSWYQQALGQGPQFIFQYYEEEERQRGNFPDRFSGHQFPNYSSELNVNALLLGDSALYLCASSLGGLTSNQPQHFGDGTRLSIL.

There are a few counts of this clone. The chain links TRBV6-1 to TRBJ1-5; no clear D. Germline-derived CDR1 and CDR2 are MNHNS and SASEGT. The CDR3 spans 13 residues. The V end was cut by 1 base, the J end by 9 bases, with 10 bases between. As DNA, the CDR3 is TGTGCCAGCAGTGAAGGTGCAGGTGGGCCCCAGCATTTT. It is translated as CASSEGAGGPQHF.

CDR3: CASSPRDGIYYGYTF. In nucleotides, the CDR3 is TGTGCCAGCAGCCCCCGGGACGGAATTTACTATGGCTACACCTTC. The chain links TRBV9 to TRBJ1-2; D perhaps matches TRBD1 (5 bases). V lost 4 bases and J lost 3, with 16 bases in between. Germline V gene lookup returns CDR1 SGDLS and CDR2 YYNGEE. This CDR3 spans 15 amino acids.

The chain recombines TRBV2 with TRBJ2-1; either TRBD1 or TRBD2 may fit D (5 bases each). The germline CDR1 and CDR2 sequences are SNHLY and FYNNEI. This CDR3 region has 12 residues. V lost 11 bases, J lost 6 bases, and 14 bases lay in between. In DNA form, the CDR3 reads TGTGCCCGCCGGGACCCGGGCAATGAGCAGTTCTTC. This encodes CARRDPGNEQFF. Full variable domain (remainder filled in from reference TRBV2 and TRBJ2-1): EPEVTQTPSHQVTQMGQEVILRCVPISNHLYFYWYRQILGQKVEFLVSFYNNEISEKSEIFDDQFSVERPDGSNFTLKIRSTKLEDSAMYFCARRDPGNEQFFGPGTRLTVL.

The chain uses TRBV4-2 and TRBJ2-7; 12 nucleotides line up with TRBD2. The CDR3 is made up of 16 amino acids. From germline, CDR1 is LGHNA and CDR2 YNFKEQ. Trimming took 2 bases from V and 0 from J; bases not matched to a gene: 2. The CDR3 region has the DNA TGTGCCAGCAGCCAAACTAGCGGGAGGAACTCCTACGAGCAGTACTTC. This translates into CASSQTSGRNSYEQYF.